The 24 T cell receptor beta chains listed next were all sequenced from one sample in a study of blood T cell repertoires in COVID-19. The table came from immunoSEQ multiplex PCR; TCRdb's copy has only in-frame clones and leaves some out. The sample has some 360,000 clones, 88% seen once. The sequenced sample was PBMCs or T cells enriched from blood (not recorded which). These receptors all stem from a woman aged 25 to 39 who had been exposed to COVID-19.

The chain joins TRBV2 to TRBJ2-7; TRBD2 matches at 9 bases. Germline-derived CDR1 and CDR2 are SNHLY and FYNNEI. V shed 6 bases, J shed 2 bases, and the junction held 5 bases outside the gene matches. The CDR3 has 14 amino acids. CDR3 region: CASRLLAGTYEQYF. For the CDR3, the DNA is TGTGCCAGCAGGCTTCTAGCGGGGACCTACGAGCAGTACTTC. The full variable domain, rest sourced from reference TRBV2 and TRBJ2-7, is EPEVTQTPSHQVTQMGQEVILRCVPISNHLYFYWYRQILGQKVEFLVSFYNNEISEKSEIFDDQFSVERPDGSNFTLKIRSTKLEDSAMYFCASRLLAGTYEQYFGPGTRLTVT.

The CDR3 spells CASSYSGGPGEQYF. The DNA of the CDR3 is TGTGCCAGCAGTTACTCGGGCGGGCCTGGGGAGCAGTACTTC. This chain joins TRBV6-5 and TRBJ2-7, with D perhaps matching TRBD2 (5 bases). This CDR3 spans 14 amino acids. Trimming took off 0 bases at V and 7 bases at J, with 13 bases between the two ends. Germline CDR1 and CDR2: MNHEY and SVGAGI.

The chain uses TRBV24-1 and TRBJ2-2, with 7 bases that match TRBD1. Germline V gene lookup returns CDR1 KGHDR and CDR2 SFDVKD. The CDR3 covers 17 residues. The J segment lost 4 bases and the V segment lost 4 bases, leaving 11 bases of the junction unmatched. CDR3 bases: TGTGCCACCAGTGACCCCCCGGGACAGAGCAGCACCGGGGAGCTGTTTTTT. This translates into CATSDPPGQSSTGELFF.

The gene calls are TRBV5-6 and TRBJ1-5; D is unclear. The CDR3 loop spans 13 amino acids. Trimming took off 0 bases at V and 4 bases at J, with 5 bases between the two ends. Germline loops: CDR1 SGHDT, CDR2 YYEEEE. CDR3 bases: TGTGCCAGCAGCTTGGAACGGAATCAGCCCCAGCATTTT. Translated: CASSLERNQPQHF.

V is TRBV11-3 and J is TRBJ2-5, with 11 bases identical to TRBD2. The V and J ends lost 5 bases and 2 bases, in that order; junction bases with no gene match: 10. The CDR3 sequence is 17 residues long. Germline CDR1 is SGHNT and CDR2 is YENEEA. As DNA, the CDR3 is TGTGCCAGCAGCCCCGGACTAGCGGGTACCCCGCAAGAGACCCAGTACTTC. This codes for CASSPGLAGTPQETQYF.

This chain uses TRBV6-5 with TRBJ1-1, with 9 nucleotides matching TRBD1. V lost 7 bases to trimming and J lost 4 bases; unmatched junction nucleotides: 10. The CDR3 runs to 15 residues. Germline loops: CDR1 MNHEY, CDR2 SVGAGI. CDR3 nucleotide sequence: TGTGCCAGCACGCCGGAACAGGGGGCGCGCACTGAAGCTTTCTTT. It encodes CASTPEQGARTEAFF.

CDR3 in amino acids: CASSRGTSAQETQYF. CDR3 coding DNA: TGTGCCAGCAGCCGCGGGACTAGCGCCCAAGAGACCCAGTACTTC. This chain links TRBV11-3 with TRBJ2-5; 10 nucleotides match TRBD2. Losses at the gene ends were 5 bases for V and 1 base for J; bases not matched to a gene: 4. The CDR3 length is 15 residues. Germline CDR1 reads SGHNT; CDR2 reads YENEEA.

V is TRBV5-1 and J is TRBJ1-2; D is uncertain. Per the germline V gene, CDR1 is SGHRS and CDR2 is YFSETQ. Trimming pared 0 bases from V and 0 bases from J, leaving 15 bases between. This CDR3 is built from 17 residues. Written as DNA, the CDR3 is TGCGCCAGCAGCTTGGGAGGCAGTACATTCACTAACTATGGCTACACCTTC. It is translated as CASSLGGSTFTNYGYTF.

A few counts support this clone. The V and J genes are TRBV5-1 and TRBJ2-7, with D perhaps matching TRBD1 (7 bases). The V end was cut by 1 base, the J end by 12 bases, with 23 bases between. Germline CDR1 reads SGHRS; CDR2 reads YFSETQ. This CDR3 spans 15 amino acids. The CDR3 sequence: CASSLSRTGGGNSYF. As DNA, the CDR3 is TGCGCCAGCAGCTTGTCCCGGACAGGAGGGGGCAATTCGTACTTC.

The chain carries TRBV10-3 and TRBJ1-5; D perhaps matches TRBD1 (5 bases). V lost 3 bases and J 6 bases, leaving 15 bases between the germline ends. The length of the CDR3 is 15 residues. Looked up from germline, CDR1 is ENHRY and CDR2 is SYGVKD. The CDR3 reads CAISDPRQGGQPQHF. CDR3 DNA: TGTGCCATCAGTGACCCCCGGCAGGGCGGTCAGCCCCAGCATTTT.

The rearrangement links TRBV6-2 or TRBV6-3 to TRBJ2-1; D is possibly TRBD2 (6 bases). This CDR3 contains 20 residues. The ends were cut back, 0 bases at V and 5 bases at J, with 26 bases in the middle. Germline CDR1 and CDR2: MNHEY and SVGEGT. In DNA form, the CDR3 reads TGTGCCAGCAGTTACTCCTCACCCGGGACTCACCCTAGTATCGACAATGAGCAGTTCTTC. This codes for CASSYSSPGTHPSIDNEQFF.

The CDR3, as DNA: TGTGCCAGCAGCTTGGGACACCTGAACACCGGGGAGCTGTTTTTT. Encoded protein: CASSLGHLNTGELFF. The chain carries TRBV13 and TRBJ2-2; a possible D gene is TRBD1 (6 bases). This CDR3 is 15 amino acids long. With 3 bases removed from V and 1 base from J, the gap between germline ends came to 9 bases. The V gene's germline CDR1 is PRHDT and CDR2 FYEKMQ (reference sequence).

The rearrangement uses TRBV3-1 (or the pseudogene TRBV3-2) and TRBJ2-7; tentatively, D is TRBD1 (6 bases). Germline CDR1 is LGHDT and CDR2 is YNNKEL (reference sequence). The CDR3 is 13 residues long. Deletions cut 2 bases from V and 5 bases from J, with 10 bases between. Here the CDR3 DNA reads TGTGCCAGCAGCCAACTGCAGGGGAACGAGCAGTACTTC. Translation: CASSQLQGNEQYF.

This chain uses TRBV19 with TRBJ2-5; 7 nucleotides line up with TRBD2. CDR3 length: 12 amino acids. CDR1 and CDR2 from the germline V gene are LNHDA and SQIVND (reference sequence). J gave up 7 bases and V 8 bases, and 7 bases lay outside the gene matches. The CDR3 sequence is CASSRLAGTQYF. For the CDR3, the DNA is TGTGCCAGTTCCAGACTAGCAGGGACCCAGTACTTC.

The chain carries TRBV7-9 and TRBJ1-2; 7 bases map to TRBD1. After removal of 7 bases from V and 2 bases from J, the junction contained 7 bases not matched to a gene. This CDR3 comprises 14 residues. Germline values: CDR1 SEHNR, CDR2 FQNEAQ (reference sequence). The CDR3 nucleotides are TGTGCCAGCAAACCTCGGACAGGCAACTATGGCTACACCTTC. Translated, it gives CASKPRTGNYGYTF.

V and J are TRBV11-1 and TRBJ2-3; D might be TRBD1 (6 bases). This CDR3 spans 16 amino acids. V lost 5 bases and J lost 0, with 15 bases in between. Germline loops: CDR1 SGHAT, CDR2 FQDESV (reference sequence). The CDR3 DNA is TGTGCCAGCAGCCCAGGGGTATGGAGAAGCACAGATACGCAGTATTTT. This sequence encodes CASSPGVWRSTDTQYF.

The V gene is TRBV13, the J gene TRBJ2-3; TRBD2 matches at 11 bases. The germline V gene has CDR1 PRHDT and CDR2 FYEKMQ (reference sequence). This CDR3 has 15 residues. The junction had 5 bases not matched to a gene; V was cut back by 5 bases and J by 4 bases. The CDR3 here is CASSPIAGGSDTQYF. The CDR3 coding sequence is TGTGCCAGCAGCCCGATAGCGGGAGGGTCAGATACGCAGTATTTT. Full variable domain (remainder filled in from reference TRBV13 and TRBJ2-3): AAGVIQSPRHLIKEKRETATLKCYPIPRHDTVYWYQQGPGQDPQFLISFYEKMQSDKGSIPDRFSAQQFSDYHSELNMSSLELGDSALYFCASSPIAGGSDTQYFGPGTRLTVL.

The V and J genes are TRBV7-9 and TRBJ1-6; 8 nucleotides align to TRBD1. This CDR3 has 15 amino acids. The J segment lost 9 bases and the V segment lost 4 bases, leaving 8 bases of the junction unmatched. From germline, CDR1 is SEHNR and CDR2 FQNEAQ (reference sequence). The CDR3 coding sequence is TGTGCCAGCAGCTCCCCGACAGGGGAAGGTTCACCCCTCCACTTT. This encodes CASSSPTGEGSPLHF.

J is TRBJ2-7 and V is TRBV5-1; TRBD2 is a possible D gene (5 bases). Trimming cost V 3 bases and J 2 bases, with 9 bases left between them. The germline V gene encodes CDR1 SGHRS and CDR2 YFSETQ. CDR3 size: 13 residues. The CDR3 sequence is CASSSLGTYEQYF. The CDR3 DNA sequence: TGCGCCAGCAGCTCACTAGGGACCTACGAGCAGTACTTC.

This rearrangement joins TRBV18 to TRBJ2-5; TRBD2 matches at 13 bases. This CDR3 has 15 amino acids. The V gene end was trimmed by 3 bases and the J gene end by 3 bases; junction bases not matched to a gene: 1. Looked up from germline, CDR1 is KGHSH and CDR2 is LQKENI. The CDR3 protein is CASSPGTSGEETQYF. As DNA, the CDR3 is TGTGCCAGCTCACCTGGGACTAGCGGGGAAGAGACCCAGTACTTC.

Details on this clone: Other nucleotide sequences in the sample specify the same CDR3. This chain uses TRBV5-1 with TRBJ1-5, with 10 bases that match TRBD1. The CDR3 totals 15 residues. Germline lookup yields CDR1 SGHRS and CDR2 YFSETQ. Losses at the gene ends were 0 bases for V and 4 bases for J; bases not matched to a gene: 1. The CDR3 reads CASSLGGQGNQPQHF. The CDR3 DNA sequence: TGCGCCAGCAGCTTGGGGGGACAGGGGAATCAGCCCCAGCATTTT.

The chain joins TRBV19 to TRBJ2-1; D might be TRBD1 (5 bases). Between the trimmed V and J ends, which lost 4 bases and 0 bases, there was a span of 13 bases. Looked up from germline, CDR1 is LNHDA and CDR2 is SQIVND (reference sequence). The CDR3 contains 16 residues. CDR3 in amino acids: CASSTGRGSSYNEQFF. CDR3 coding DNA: TGTGCCAGTAGTACAGGGCGTGGAAGCTCCTACAATGAGCAGTTCTTC.

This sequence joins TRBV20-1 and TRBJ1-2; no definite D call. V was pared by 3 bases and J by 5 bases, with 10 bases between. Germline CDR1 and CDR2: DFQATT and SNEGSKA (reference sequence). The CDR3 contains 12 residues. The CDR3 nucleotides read TGCAGTGCTAGTGACGGGATTTATGGCTACACCTTC. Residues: CSASDGIYGYTF.

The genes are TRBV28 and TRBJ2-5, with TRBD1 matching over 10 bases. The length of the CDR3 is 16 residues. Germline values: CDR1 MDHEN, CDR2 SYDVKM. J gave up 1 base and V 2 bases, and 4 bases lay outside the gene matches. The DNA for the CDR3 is TGTGCCAGCAGTTTACGGGGACAGGGGCGCCAAGAGACCCAGTACTTC. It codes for CASSLRGQGRQETQYF. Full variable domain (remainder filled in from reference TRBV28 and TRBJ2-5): DVKVTQSSRYLVKRTGEKVFLECVQDMDHENMFWYRQDPGLGLRLIYFSYDVKMKEKGDIPEGYSVSREKKERFSLILESASTNQTSMYLCASSLRGQGRQETQYFGPGTRLLVL.